The clone carrying this TCR beta chain was counted at least ten times. Preparation of the TCRbeta library involved a method that used unique molecular identifiers. TCRdb redid the calling of the PCR reads with MiXCR, one entry per CDR3 protein. The repertoire holds 200,000 to 250,000 distinct CDR3 sequences, with roughly 9% as singletons. Germline lookup yields CDR1 WNHNN and CDR2 SYGVQD (reference sequence). Between the trimmed V and J ends, which lost 11 bases and 3 bases, there was a span of 17 bases. The CDR3 totals 13 residues. The sample comes from a study of T-cell reconstitution after alpha-beta-depleted transplantation in children.

The TCR originated in a human donor who donated a stem cell graft to a child with acute lymphoblastic leukemia. The sample in question was PBMCs from the stem cell graft donor, obtained from the stem cell graft. This chain connects TRBV10-1 to TRBJ2-7; either TRBD1 or TRBD2 may fit D (5 bases each). The CDR3 here is CASQTGAHYEQYF. CDR3 DNA: TGCGCCTCCCAAACCGGGGCCCACTACGAGCAGTACTTC.